This T cell receptor (beta chain) comes out of a study of human T cells and chemical hapten exposure. Across the whole study: Sensitization involved placing 2% DPC onto a 2 cm by 2 cm region of upper inner arm skin.

Trimming took 7 bases from V and 4 from J; bases not matched to a gene: 14. Germline V gene sequence: CDR1 SGHRS, CDR2 YFSETQ. The CDR3 has 16 amino acids. This clonotype was picked up a small number of times. As the library was built, unique molecular identifiers were attached to individual cDNA molecules. TCRdb re-called the RACE reads through MiXCR, storing one row per CDR3 protein. Among roughly 180,000 distinct CDR3 sequences listed, about a fifth were seen once. Time point of the sample: patch test 1, 2 weeks after DPC sensitization. The treatment was: therapeutic diphenylcyclopropenone sensitization with weekly scalp DPC.

Sequencing used whole blood, obtained in connection with sensitization to the hapten diphenylcyclopropenone (DPC). The TCR comes from a woman between 50 and 59 years old with alopecia areata. Some clones in this sample may be carry-over from other donors' samples. The V gene is TRBV5-1, the J gene TRBJ1-2, with 9 bases that match TRBD1. CDR3: CASGESGTGFLYGYTF. DNA of the CDR3: TGCGCCAGCGGCGAATCCGGGACAGGGTTCCTCTATGGCTACACCTTC.